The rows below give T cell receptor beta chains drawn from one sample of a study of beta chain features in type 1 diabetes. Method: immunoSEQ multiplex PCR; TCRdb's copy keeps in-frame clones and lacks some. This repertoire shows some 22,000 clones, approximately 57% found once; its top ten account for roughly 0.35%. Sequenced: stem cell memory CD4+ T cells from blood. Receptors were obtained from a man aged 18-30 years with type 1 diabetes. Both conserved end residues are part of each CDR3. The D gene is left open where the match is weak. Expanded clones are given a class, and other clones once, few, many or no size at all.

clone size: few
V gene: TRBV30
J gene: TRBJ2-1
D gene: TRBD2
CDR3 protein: CAWRGIAGYNEQFF
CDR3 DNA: TGTGCCTGGAGGGGTATAGCGGGATACAATGAGCAGTTCTTC

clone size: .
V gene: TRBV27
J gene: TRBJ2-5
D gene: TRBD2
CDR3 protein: CASSFFSGGKETQYF
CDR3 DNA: TGTGCCAGCAGTTTTTTCAGCGGGGGGAAAGAGACCCAGTACTTC

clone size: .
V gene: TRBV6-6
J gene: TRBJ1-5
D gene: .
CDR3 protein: CASRTQGGGNQPQHF
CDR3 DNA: TGTGCCAGCAGAACCCAGGGCGGTGGGAATCAGCCCCAGCATTTT

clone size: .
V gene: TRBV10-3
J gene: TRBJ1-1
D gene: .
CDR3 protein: CAIKQGELSAEAFF
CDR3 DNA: TGTGCCATCAAACAGGGCGAATTAAGTGCTGAAGCTTTCTTT

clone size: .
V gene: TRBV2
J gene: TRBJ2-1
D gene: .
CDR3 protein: CASTAGSYNEQFF
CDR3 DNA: TGTGCCAGCACGGCAGGTTCCTACAATGAGCAGTTCTTC

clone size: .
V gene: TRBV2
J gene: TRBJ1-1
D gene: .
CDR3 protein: CASSYTETEAFF
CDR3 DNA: TGTGCCAGCAGTTATACGGAGACTGAAGCTTTCTTT

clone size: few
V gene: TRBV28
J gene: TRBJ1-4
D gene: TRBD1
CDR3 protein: CASSVQGANEKLFF
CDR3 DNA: TGTGCCAGCAGTGTACAGGGGGCTAATGAAAAACTGTTTTTT

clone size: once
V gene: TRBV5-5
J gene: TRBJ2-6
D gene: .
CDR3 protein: CASSLRSSGANVLTF
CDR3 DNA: TGTGCCAGCAGCCTCCGTAGCTCTGGGGCCAACGTCCTGACTTTC

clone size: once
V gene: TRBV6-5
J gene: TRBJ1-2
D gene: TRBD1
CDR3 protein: CASKIAQGVYGYTF
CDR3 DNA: TGTGCCAGCAAGATAGCGCAGGGGGTCTATGGCTACACCTTC

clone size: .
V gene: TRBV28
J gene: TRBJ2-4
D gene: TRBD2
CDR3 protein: CASSFSGGNIQYF
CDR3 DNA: TGTGCCAGCAGTTTTTCGGGAGGAAACATTCAGTACTTC

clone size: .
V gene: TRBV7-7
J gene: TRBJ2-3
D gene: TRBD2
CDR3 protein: CASSLGSGSSDTQYF
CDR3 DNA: TGTGCCAGCAGCTTAGGTAGCGGGAGTTCAGATACGCAGTATTTT

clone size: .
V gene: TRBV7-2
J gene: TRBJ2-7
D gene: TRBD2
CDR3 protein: CASSLGLLAGWEQYF
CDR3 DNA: TGTGCCAGCAGCTTAGGGCTGCTAGCGGGATGGGAGCAGTACTTC

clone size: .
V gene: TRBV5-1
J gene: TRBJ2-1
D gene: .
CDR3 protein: CASGDMSSYNEQFF
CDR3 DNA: TGCGCCAGCGGCGACATGAGCTCCTACAATGAGCAGTTCTTC

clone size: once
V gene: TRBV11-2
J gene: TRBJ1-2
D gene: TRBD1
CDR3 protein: CASSSTGHGYTF
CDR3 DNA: TGTGCCAGCAGCTCGACAGGGCATGGCTACACCTTC

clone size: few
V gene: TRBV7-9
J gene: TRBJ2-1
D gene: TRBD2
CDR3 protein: CASSRDYLGRGINNEQFF
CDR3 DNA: TGTGCCAGCAGCCGGGACTATTTGGGGCGGGGTATAAACAATGAGCAGTTCTTC

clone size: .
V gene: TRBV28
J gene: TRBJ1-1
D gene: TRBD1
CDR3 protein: CASVSGGAHTEAFF
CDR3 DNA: TGTGCCAGTGTATCAGGGGGCGCCCACACTGAAGCTTTCTTT

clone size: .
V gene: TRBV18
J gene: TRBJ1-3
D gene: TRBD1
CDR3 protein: CASSPAGGRGNTIYF
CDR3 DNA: TGTGCCAGCTCACCGGCAGGGGGCAGGGGCAACACCATATATTTT

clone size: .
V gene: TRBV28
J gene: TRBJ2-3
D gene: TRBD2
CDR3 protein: CASRATSDPSTDTQYF
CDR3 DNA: TGTGCCAGCAGGGCTACTAGCGATCCTAGCACAGATACGCAGTATTTT

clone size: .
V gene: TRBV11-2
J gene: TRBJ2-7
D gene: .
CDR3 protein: CASSLARDRNFYEQYF
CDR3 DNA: TGTGCCAGCAGCTTAGCCAGAGACAGGAACTTCTACGAGCAGTACTTC

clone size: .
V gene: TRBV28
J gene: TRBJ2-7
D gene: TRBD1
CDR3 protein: CASSLSPDRGYEQYF
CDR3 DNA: TGTGCCAGCAGTTTATCCCCCGACAGGGGCTACGAGCAGTACTTC

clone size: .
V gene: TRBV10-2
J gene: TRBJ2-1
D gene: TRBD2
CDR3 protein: CASSAPEGLAGVAGQFF
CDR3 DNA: TGCGCCAGCAGCGCACCAGAGGGACTAGCGGGTGTAGCGGGGCAGTTCTTC

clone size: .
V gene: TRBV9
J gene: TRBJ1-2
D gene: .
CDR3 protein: CASSGMHLQGPWGGYTF
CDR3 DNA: TGTGCCAGCAGCGGAATGCATTTGCAGGGCCCTTGGGGTGGCTACACCTTC

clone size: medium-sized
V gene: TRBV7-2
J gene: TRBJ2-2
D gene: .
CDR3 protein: CASSSSRLGAGELFF
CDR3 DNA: TGTGCCAGCAGCTCCTCGAGACTAGGTGCCGGGGAGCTGTTTTTT

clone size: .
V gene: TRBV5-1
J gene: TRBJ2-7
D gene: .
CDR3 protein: CASSMGGTVGVEQYF
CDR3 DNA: TGCGCCAGCAGCATGGGGGGGACAGTGGGTGTCGAGCAGTACTTC

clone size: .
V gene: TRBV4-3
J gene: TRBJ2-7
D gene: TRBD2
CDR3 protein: CASSFRTSGGYEQYF
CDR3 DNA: TGCGCCAGCAGCTTCCGGACTAGCGGGGGCTACGAGCAGTACTTC

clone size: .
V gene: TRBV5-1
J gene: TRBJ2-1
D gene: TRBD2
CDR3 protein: CASSLSGGAYEQFF
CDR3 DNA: TGCGCCAGCAGCTTGAGCGGGGGGGCCTATGAGCAGTTCTTC

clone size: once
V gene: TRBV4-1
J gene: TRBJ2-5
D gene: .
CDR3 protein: CASSPQPREQETQYF
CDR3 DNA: TGCGCCAGCAGCCCCCAGCCCCGGGAACAAGAGACCCAGTACTTC

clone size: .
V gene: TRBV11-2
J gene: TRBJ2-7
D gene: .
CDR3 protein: CASSTIHRINSYEQYF
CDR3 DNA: TGTGCCAGCAGCACGATACACAGGATTAATTCCTACGAGCAGTACTTC

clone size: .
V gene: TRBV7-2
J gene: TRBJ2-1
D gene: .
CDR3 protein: CASSLAPLAGEQFF
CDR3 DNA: TGTGCCAGCAGCTTAGCCCCGCTAGCAGGCGAGCAGTTCTTC

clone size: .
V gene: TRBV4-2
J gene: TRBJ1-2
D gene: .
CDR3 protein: CASSNPGTNYGYTF
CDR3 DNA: TGTGCCAGCAGTAATCCGGGAACTAACTATGGCTACACCTTC

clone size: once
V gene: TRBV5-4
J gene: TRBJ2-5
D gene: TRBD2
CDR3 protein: CASSGTPSGSQETQYF
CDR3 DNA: TGTGCCAGCAGCGGGACCCCTAGCGGGAGCCAAGAGACCCAGTACTTC

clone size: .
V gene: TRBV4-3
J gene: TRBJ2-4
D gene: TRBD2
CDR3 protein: CASSQDGLAGGLVQYF
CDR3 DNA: TGCGCCAGCAGCCAAGATGGGCTAGCGGGGGGACTTGTTCAGTACTTC

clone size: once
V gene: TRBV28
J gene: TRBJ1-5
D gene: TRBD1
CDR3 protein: CASSTPDRGNQPQHF
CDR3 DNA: TGTGCCAGCAGTACCCCGGACAGGGGGAATCAGCCCCAGCATTTT

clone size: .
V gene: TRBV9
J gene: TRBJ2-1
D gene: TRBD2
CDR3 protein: CASSVMGTSGANEQFF
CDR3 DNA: TGTGCCAGCAGCGTAATGGGGACTAGCGGGGCCAATGAGCAGTTCTTC

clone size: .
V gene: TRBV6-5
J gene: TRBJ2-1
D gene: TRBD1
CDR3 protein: CASSYETGVDEQFF
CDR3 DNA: TGTGCCAGCAGTTACGAGACAGGGGTGGACGAGCAGTTCTTC

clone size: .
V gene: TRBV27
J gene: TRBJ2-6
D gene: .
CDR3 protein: CASSFGSGANVLTF
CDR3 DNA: TGTGCCAGCAGTTTCGGCTCTGGGGCCAACGTCCTGACTTTC

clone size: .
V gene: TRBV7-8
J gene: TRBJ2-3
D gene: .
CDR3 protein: CASSSTPGSRADTQYF
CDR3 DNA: TGTGCCAGCAGCTCTACCCCCGGGTCGAGGGCAGATACGCAGTATTTT

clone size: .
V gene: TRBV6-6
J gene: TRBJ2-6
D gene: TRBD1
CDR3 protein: CASSWDSLSGANVLTF
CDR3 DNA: TGTGCCAGCAGTTGGGACAGTCTCTCTGGGGCCAACGTCCTGACTTTC

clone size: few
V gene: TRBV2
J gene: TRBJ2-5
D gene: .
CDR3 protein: CASSERQGVPKQYF
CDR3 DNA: TGTGCCAGCAGTGAGCGGCAAGGGGTACCCAAGCAGTACTTC

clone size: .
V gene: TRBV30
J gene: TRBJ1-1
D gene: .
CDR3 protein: CAWSVQFSSGDTEAFF
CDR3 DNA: TGTGCCTGGAGTGTACAGTTCTCCTCGGGAGATACTGAAGCTTTCTTT

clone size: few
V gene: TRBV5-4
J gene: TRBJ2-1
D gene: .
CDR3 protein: CASRVDQRGEQFF
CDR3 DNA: TGTGCCAGCAGAGTTGACCAACGGGGTGAGCAGTTCTTC

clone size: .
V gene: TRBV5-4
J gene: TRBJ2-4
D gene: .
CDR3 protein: CASSPGQLAKNIQYF
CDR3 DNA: TGTGCCAGCAGCCCCGGACAGCTAGCCAAAAACATTCAGTACTTC

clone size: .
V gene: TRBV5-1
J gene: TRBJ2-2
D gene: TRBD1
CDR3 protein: CASSPDRGNTGELFF
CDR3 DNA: TGCGCCAGCAGCCCGGACAGGGGGAACACCGGGGAGCTGTTTTTT

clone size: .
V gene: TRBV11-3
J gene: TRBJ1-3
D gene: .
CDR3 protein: CASSAGQFGGNTIYF
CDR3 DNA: TGTGCCAGCAGCGCTGGACAGTTCGGCGGAAACACCATATATTTT

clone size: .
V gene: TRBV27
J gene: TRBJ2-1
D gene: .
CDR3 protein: CASRRYNEQFF
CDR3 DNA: TGTGCCAGCAGACGGTATAATGAGCAGTTCTTC

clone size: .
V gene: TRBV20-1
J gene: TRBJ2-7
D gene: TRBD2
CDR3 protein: CSASLAGPKYF
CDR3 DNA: TGCAGTGCTAGTCTAGCGGGGCCGAAGTACTTC

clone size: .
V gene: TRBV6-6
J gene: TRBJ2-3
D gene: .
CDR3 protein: CASSQQAPADTQYF
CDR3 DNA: TGTGCCAGCAGTCAACAGGCCCCCGCAGATACGCAGTATTTT

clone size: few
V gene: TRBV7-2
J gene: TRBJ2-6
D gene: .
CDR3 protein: CASSLQGPGANVLTF
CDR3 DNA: TGTGCCAGCAGCTTACAGGGGCCTGGGGCCAACGTCCTGACTTTC

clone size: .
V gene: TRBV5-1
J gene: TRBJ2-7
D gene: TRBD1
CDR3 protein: CASSLGGQGIYEQYF
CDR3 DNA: TGCGCCAGCAGCTTGGGGGGACAGGGGATCTACGAGCAGTACTTC

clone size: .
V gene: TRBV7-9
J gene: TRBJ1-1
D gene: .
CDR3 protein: CASSLNINTEAFF
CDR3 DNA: TGTGCCAGCAGCTTAAACATCAACACTGAAGCTTTCTTT